This T cell receptor (beta chain) derives from a study of T cells in Graves' hyperthyroidism and ophthalmopathy. Many counts were recorded for this clonotype. The CDR3 loop spans 15 amino acids. Germline V lookup: CDR1 SGHAT, CDR2 FQNNGV. V lost 4 bases to trimming and J lost 9 bases; unmatched junction nucleotides: 10. Extraction of PBMCs used 7.5 to 10 ml of fresh peripheral blood. It was RNA transcripts that yielded the amplified TCR beta CDR3 regions. In the first-round RT-PCR of the TCR CDR3, the HTBI primer set was used. TCRdb re-derived calls from the multiplex PCR reads in MiXCR, one entry per CDR3 protein. The sample includes a few hundred thousand distinct CDR3 sequences, 20% to 25% of them seen just once.

This chain connects TRBV11-2 to TRBJ2-1; 9 nucleotides agree with TRBD2. The receptor was derived from a man in his forties or fifties with Graves' hyperthyroidism. The sample comprised blood. The CDR3 sequence is CASSYGTSSRAEQFF. The CDR3 region has the DNA TGTGCCAGCAGCTACGGGACTAGCAGTAGGGCTGAGCAGTTCTTC.